One and the same sample provided the 25 T cell receptor beta chains below, sequenced in a study of T-cell reconstitution after alpha-beta-depleted transplantation in children. The TCRbeta library was prepared with unique molecular identifiers. TCRdb passed the PCR reads through MiXCR, listing each CDR3 protein once. The sample includes 98,000 or so distinct CDR3 sequences, 23% seen only once; the top ten take roughly 23%. The material sequenced was PBMCs, taken before TCRalphabeta/CD19-depleted stem cell transplant. These TCRs come from a boy younger than 10 with acute lymphoblastic leukemia, due to receive a stem cell transplant.

The V gene is TRBV28, the J gene TRBJ2-3, with 7 bases aligning to TRBD2. Losses at the gene ends were 5 bases for V and 1 base for J; bases not matched to a gene: 9. The CDR3 has 16 residues. Germline assignment: CDR1 MDHEN and CDR2 SYDVKM. The CDR3 region is CASSPLLGRGTDTQYF. The CDR3, as DNA: TGTGCCAGCAGTCCCCTTCTAGGGAGGGGCACAGATACGCAGTATTTT.

This clonotype came up a few times. The genes are TRBV4-3 and TRBJ2-6, with 7 bases lining up with TRBD1. The V gene end was trimmed by 1 base and the J gene end by 2 bases; junction bases not matched to a gene: 14. CDR1 is LGHNA, CDR2 YSLEER, per germline. The CDR3 is 20 amino acids. CDR3 in amino acids: CASSQAKTGELLAGANVLTF. The CDR3 DNA sequence: TGCGCCAGCAGCCAAGCAAAAACAGGGGAGCTCTTGGCTGGGGCCAACGTCCTGACTTTC.

The V call is TRBV28, the J call TRBJ1-1; D is uncertain. The CDR3 has 12 amino acids. The V gene's germline CDR1 is MDHEN and CDR2 SYDVKM. The ends were cut back, 5 bases at V and 5 bases at J, with 9 bases in the middle. The CDR3 spells CASSNVGTEAFF. The CDR3 nucleotides are TGTGCCAGCAGTAACGTGGGGACTGAAGCTTTCTTT.

This clonotype was recorded at least ten times. The V gene is TRBV21-1, the J gene TRBJ2-5; the D segment call TRBD2 is taken from the table without a DNA check. TRBV21-1 is termed a pseudogene. The CDR3 loop spans 18 amino acids. CDR3 in amino acids: CASSNGSKRWGFMWTQYF. DNA of the CDR3: TGTGCCAGCAGCAACGGGTCCAAGCGGTGGGGTTTCATGTGGACCCAGTACTTC.

This clonotype was counted a few times. The chain couples TRBV7-7 to TRBJ2-5, with D hard to call. CDR1 and CDR2 (germline): SSHAT, FNYEAQ (reference sequence). The V end lost 5 bases, the J end lost 2 bases, and 15 bases lay between the germline ends. This CDR3 has 15 amino acids. This CDR3 reads CASSAGRSWQETQYF. The DNA of the CDR3 is TGTGCCAGCAGCGCCGGACGGAGCTGGCAAGAGACCCAGTACTTC.

This clonotype was picked up many times. This sequence joins TRBV5-1 and TRBJ1-2; D gene unclear. This CDR3 region has 11 residues. Germline V gene data show CDR1 as SGHRS and CDR2 as YFSETQ. V was clipped by 5 bases and J by 8 bases, with 10 bases between them. CDR3 loop: CASRAAGGYTF. The CDR3 DNA reads TGCGCCAGCAGAGCCGCCGGCGGCTACACCTTC.

This clonotype was counted only a few times. The chain recombines TRBV3-1 with TRBJ2-2, with no clear D. V lost 1 base to trimming and J lost 0 bases, with 9 bases between them. The CDR3 is 16 residues long. Germline V CDR1 and CDR2: LGHDT, YNNKEL (reference sequence). Here the CDR3 reads CASSQAVYTNTGELFF. As DNA, the CDR3 is TGTGCCAGCAGCCAAGCGGTCTATACGAACACCGGGGAGCTGTTTTTT.

The chain links TRBV5-1 to TRBJ2-2; D unresolved. The CDR3 has 13 amino acids. V dropped 5 bases and J dropped 8 bases, with 13 bases sitting between them. The germline V gene encodes CDR1 SGHRS and CDR2 YFSETQ. The CDR3 DNA reads as TGCGCCAGCAGTACGACCAGTTCAGGGGAGCTGTTTTTT. It specifies CASSTTSSGELFF.

This clonotype occurred a few times. V gene TRBV7-7 combines with J gene TRBJ2-3; no firm D call. Trimming removed 5 bases from V and 2 bases from J, with 14 bases in between. CDR1 is SSHAT, CDR2 FNYEAQ, per germline (reference sequence). The CDR3 spans 15 residues. The CDR3 DNA sequence: TGTGCCAGCAGCCCGACTTTTTACCCCACAGATACGCAGTATTTT. This encodes CASSPTFYPTDTQYF.

The chain has TRBV28 and TRBJ2-1, with 9 nucleotides matching TRBD1. V lost 6 bases and J lost 6; bases outside the gene matches: 9. Per the germline V gene, CDR1 is MDHEN and CDR2 is SYDVKM. The CDR3 is 15 amino acids. In nucleotides, the CDR3 is TGTGCCAGCAGGACTACAGGGGGCATTGCCAATGAGCAGTTCTTC. It codes for CASRTTGGIANEQFF. The full variable domain, its missing parts supplied by reference TRBV28 and TRBJ2-1, is DVKVTQSSRYLVKRTGEKVFLECVQDMDHENMFWYRQDPGLGLRLIYFSYDVKMKEKGDIPEGYSVSREKKERFSLILESASTNQTSMYLCASRTTGGIANEQFFGPGTRLTVL.

This chain uses TRBV30 with TRBJ2-2; 8 nucleotides match TRBD1. The CDR3 covers 14 residues. Germline CDR1 reads GTSNPN; CDR2 reads SVGIG (reference sequence). Trimming took 3 bases from V and 4 from J; bases not matched to a gene: 4. The CDR3 spells CAWRGTGITGELFF. The DNA of the CDR3 is TGTGCCTGGAGGGGGACAGGAATCACCGGGGAGCTGTTTTTT. Variable domain in full (rest from reference TRBV30 and TRBJ2-2): SQTIHQWPATLVQPVGSPLSLECTVEGTSNPNLYWYRQAAGRGLQLLFYSVGIGQISSEVPQNLSASRPQDRQFILSSKKLLLSDSGFYLCAWRGTGITGELFFGEGSRLTVL.

This clonotype was counted at least ten times. The CDR3 region has the DNA TGTGCCAGCAGTCGACAGGGTTTGGGCAATCAGCCCCAGCATTTT. Translated: CASSRQGLGNQPQHF. This chain joins TRBV12-3 or TRBV12-4 and TRBJ1-5; 7 bases are a match to TRBD1. This CDR3 is 15 amino acids long. V trimming: 5 bases; J trimming: 2 bases; junction bases outside the gene matches: 6.

This clonotype came up a few times. This chain joins TRBV7-9 and TRBJ1-1, with a weak D call TRBD1 (6 bases). Germline V gene sequence: CDR1 SEHNR, CDR2 FQNEAQ (reference sequence). The CDR3 length is 13 residues. V dropped 6 bases and J dropped 7 bases, with 15 bases sitting between them. The CDR3 DNA reads as TGTGCCAGCAGTATGCAGGGGAGGGGTGAAGCTTTCTTT. Protein sequence: CASSMQGRGEAFF.

CDR3 amino acids: CASSFGTRYNEQFF. CDR3 sequence (DNA): TGTGCCAGCAGTTTTGGGACTAGATACAATGAGCAGTTCTTC. The rearrangement links TRBV28 to TRBJ2-1; TRBD2 aligns across 8 bases. CDR3 length: 14 amino acids. In germline, CDR1 is MDHEN, CDR2 SYDVKM. The V gene end was trimmed by 3 bases and the J gene end by 4 bases; junction bases not matched to a gene: 2.

The chain is built from TRBV6-2 or TRBV6-3 and TRBJ2-1, with unresolved D. V lost 7 bases, J lost 4 bases, and 11 bases lay in between. The germline V gene encodes CDR1 MNHEY and CDR2 SVGEGT. The CDR3 consists of 13 residues. The CDR3 here is CASTYTDYNEQFF. The CDR3 DNA reads TGTGCCAGCACCTACACAGATTACAATGAGCAGTTCTTC.

This clonotype has just a few counts. The V call is TRBV5-1, the J call TRBJ2-2; the D is unclear. The CDR3 runs to 15 residues. Per the germline V gene, CDR1 is SGHRS and CDR2 is YFSETQ. The germline V and J ends were trimmed by 3 bases and 0 bases, with 9 bases remaining between them. CDR3 sequence: CASSSGRANTGELFF. The CDR3, as DNA: TGCGCCAGCAGCTCCGGAAGGGCGAACACCGGGGAGCTGTTTTTT.

CDR3 sequence (DNA): TGTGCCAGCAGCTTTGGAGACAGAAAACAAAACATTCAGTACTTC. Encoded protein: CASSFGDRKQNIQYF. The V call is TRBV11-2, the J call TRBJ2-4; a possible D gene is TRBD1 (5 bases). The CDR3 runs 15 residues. V shed 3 bases and J shed 5 bases, with 14 bases lying between them. Germline CDR1 is SGHAT and CDR2 is FQNNGV.

In this sample, this clonotype turned up a few times. The V call is TRBV27, the J call TRBJ2-2; D is ambiguous. The germline V gene has CDR1 MNHEY and CDR2 SMNVEV (reference sequence). This CDR3 region has 15 residues. Trimming shortened V by 1 base and J by 5 bases, and 11 bases separated the two germline ends. CDR3: CASSLLPSLTGELFF. The DNA of the CDR3 is TGTGCCAGCAGTTTATTGCCTAGTCTTACCGGGGAGCTGTTTTTT.

CDR3 in DNA: TGTGCCAGCAGCCAGAGGGGTTCGATGAACACTGAAGCTTTCTTT. It translates to CASSQRGSMNTEAFF. The chain uses TRBV7-2 and TRBJ1-1; tentatively, D is TRBD1 (5 bases). V lost 5 bases and J 0 bases, leaving 13 bases between the germline ends. Germline V lookup: CDR1 SGHTA, CDR2 FQGNSA. The CDR3 sequence is 15 residues long. The complete variable domain, with remaining parts taken from reference TRBV7-2 and TRBJ1-1, reads GAGVSQSPSNKVTEKGKDVELRCDPISGHTALYWYRQSLGQGLEFLIYFQGNSAPDKSGLPSDRFSAERTGGSVSTLTIQRTQQEDSAVYLCASSQRGSMNTEAFFGQGTRLTVV.

The CDR3 is CASSLRAEAFF. In DNA form, the CDR3 reads TGTGCCAGCAGCTTGAGGGCTGAAGCTTTCTTT. The chain links TRBV5-8 to TRBJ1-1, with D unclear. Germline V gene lookup returns CDR1 SGHTS and CDR2 YDEGEE. With 1 base removed from V and 6 bases from J, the gap between germline ends came to 4 bases. The CDR3 has 11 residues. Using reference TRBV5-8 and TRBJ1-1 for the parts outside the CDR3, the full variable domain is EAGVTQSPTHLIKTRGQQATLRCSPISGHTSVYWYQQALGLGLQFLLWYDEGEERNRGNFPPRFSGRQFPNYSSELNVNALELEDSALYLCASSLRAEAFFGQGTRLTVV.

The sample holds one count of this clonotype. The rearrangement joins TRBV20-1 to TRBJ2-5, with D unclear. Germline V lookup: CDR1 DFQATT, CDR2 SNEGSKA (reference sequence). The V gene lost 5 bases and the J gene lost 4 bases, with 14 bases spanning the gap. The CDR3 loop spans 13 amino acids. CDR3 DNA: TGCAGTGCTCGCGGAGAGAAGAGAGAGACCCAGTACTTC. This encodes CSARGEKRETQYF.

At least ten counts were recorded for this clonotype. V usage is TRBV5-6 and J usage is TRBJ2-7, with 9 nucleotides matching TRBD1. Germline loops: CDR1 SGHDT, CDR2 YYEEEE. V was pared by 0 bases and J by 5 bases, with 6 bases of the junction left unmatched. The CDR3 has 15 residues. CDR3 nucleotides: TGTGCCAGCAGCTTGGGACAGGGGGTATACCACGAGCAGTACTTC. This sequence encodes CASSLGQGVYHEQYF.

This chain connects TRBV5-4 to TRBJ2-5; 9 bases map to TRBD2. Germline lookup yields CDR1 SGHNT and CDR2 YYREEE (reference sequence). This CDR3 is built from 15 residues. Trimming removed 0 bases from V and 1 base from J; junction bases left unmatched: 1. The CDR3 nucleotides are TGTGCCAGCAGCTTGGGACTAGCGGTCCAAGAGACCCAGTACTTC. Its translation: CASSLGLAVQETQYF.

This clonotype has at least ten counts. The chain combines TRBV5-1 with TRBJ2-7, with D unclear. V was trimmed by 4 bases and J by 8 bases, leaving 19 bases between them. The CDR3 is made up of 14 amino acids. Per germline, CDR1 SGHRS and CDR2 YFSETQ. The CDR3: CASSPVKASNQQYF. The CDR3 nucleotides read TGCGCCAGCAGCCCAGTGAAGGCCTCTAATCAGCAGTACTTC.

This clonotype was recorded at least ten times. The rearrangement links TRBV5-6 to TRBJ2-7; a weak D match, TRBD2 (5 bases). Germline V lookup: CDR1 SGHDT, CDR2 YYEEEE. This CDR3 spans 14 amino acids. V lost 0 bases, J lost 3 bases, and 10 bases lay in between. For the CDR3, the DNA is TGTGCCAGCAGCTTGGGGTCGGGGTTCTACGAGCAGTACTTC. It translates to CASSLGSGFYEQYF.